This T cell receptor (beta chain) was obtained from a study of blood T cell repertoires in COVID-19. Across the whole study: Sources were T cells, B-cell-depleted T cells, or PBMCs; the material itself was cDNA or gDNA.

Sequenced by immunoSEQ multiplex PCR; TCRdb stores in-frame clones only, minus some. Counted here are 200,000 to 250,000 clones, about four fifths occurring once; the ten biggest clones make up roughly 2.3%. The sequenced sample consisted of peripheral blood. The clonotype was recovered from a woman between 55 and 75 years old with acute or convalescent COVID-19.

For the CDR3, the DNA is TGTGCCAGCAGTTACTCTTCGGCAGGGAATGAAAAACTGTTTTTT. This codes for CASSYSSAGNEKLFF. The gene calls are TRBV6-6 and TRBJ1-4; a possible D gene is TRBD1 (5 bases). The V gene lost 0 bases and the J gene lost 5 bases, with 10 bases spanning the gap. Germline V lookup: CDR1 MNHNY, CDR2 SVGAGI (reference sequence). The CDR3 totals 15 residues.